This T cell receptor beta chain was captured by sequencing in a study of early T cells in non-severe SARS-CoV-2 infection. Study information: Chains from this unsorted whole-blood bulk RNA could not be paired.

The library protocol tagged individual cDNA molecules with unique molecular identifiers. MiXCR, run by TCRdb on the 5' RACE reads, gives a single entry per CDR3 protein. Found here are around 59,000 distinct CDR3 sequences, 9.5% to 15% of them singletons; the top ten hold less than 4.5%. As regards this clonotype: Its antigen is as yet unknown.

Study-wide findings and caveats: Sequences matched to VDJdb favored anti-spike CD8 responses, while private and CD4 specificities were missed.

This CDR3 contains 17 residues. V was clipped by 0 bases and J by 1 base, with 12 bases between them. In germline, CDR1 is SGHAT, CDR2 FQNNGV. This receptor was obtained from an adult who was a healthcare worker with PCR-confirmed SARS-CoV-2 infection or an uninfected control (not recorded which). What was sequenced was whole blood. This sequence joins TRBV11-2 and TRBJ2-2; tentatively, D is TRBD1 (6 bases). CDR3 region: CASSLDTGQKNTGELFF. The CDR3 DNA is TGTGCCAGCAGCTTAGACACTGGACAGAAGAACACCGGGGAGCTGTTTTTT.